The subject of this entry is one TCR beta chain. The antigen is unknown. This entry belongs to a study of long-term antiretroviral therapy in people with HIV. Runs used v3.0 of the immunoSEQ assay and were done at survey level. Sequencing efforts were directed toward roughly 40,000-55,000 T-cell genomes per sample. Sequencing was performed with immunoSEQ multiplex PCR; in TCRdb, only in-frame clones are kept and a portion is missing. This table holds tens of thousands of clones, 70% to 80% found once. Deletions cut 0 bases from V and 5 bases from J, with 14 bases between. CDR1 and CDR2 (germline): SGHRS, YFSETQ. This CDR3 spans 15 amino acids. Whole-study findings and limits: Controls showed broader CDR3 length ranges than did the HIV repertoires. Regardless of time point, clones expanded before ART dominated the repertoire.

V and J are TRBV5-1 and TRBJ1-2; no definite D call. The receptor comes from a man younger than 30 with HIV. This material consisted of unsorted PBMCs, taken 1.9 years after starting antiretroviral therapy. CDR3 amino acids: CASSLDRSGVYGYTF. Here the CDR3 DNA reads TGCGCCAGCAGCTTGGATCGGAGCGGGGTATATGGCTACACCTTC. The entire variable domain, with the rest obtained from reference TRBV5-1 and TRBJ1-2, is as follows: KAGVTQTPRYLIKTRGQQVTLSCSPISGHRSVSWYQQTPGQGLQFLFEYFSETQRNKGNFPGRFSGRQFSNSRSEMNVSTLELGDSALYLCASSLDRSGVYGYTFGSGTRLTVV.